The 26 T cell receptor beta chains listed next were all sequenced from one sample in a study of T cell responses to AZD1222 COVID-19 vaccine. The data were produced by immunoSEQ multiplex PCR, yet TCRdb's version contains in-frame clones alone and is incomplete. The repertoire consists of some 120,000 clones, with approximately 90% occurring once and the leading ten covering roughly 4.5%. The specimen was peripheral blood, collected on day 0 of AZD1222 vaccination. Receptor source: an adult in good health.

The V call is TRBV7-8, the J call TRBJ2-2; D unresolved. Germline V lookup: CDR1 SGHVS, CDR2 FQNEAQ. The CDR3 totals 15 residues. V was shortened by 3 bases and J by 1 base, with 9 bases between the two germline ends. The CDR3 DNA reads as TGTGCCAGCAGCTTCCGCAGCGAGAACACCGGGGAGCTGTTTTTT. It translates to CASSFRSENTGELFF. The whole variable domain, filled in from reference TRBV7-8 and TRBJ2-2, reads GAGVSQSPRYKVAKRGQDVALRCDPISGHVSLFWYQQALGQGPEFLTYFQNEAQLDKSGLPSDRFFAERPEGSVSTLKIQRTQQEDSAVYLCASSFRSENTGELFFGEGSRLTVL.

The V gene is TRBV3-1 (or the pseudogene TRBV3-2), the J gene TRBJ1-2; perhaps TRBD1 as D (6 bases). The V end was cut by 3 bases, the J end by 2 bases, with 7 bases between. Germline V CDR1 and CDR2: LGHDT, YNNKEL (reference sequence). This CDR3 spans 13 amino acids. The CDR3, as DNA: TGTGCCAGCAGCCAGACAGGAAACTATGGCTACACCTTC. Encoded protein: CASSQTGNYGYTF.

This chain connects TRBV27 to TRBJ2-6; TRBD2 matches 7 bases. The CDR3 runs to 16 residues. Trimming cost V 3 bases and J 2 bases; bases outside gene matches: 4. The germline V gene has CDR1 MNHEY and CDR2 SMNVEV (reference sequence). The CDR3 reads CASSFVRGAGANVLTF. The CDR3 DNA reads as TGTGCCAGCAGTTTCGTTCGGGGGGCTGGGGCCAACGTCCTGACTTTC.

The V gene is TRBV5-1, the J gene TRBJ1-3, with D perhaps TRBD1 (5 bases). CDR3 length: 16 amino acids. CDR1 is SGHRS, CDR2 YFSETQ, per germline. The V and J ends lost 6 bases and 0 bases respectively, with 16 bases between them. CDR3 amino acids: CASTKAGTNSGNTIYF. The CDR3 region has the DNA TGCGCCAGCACCAAAGCCGGGACCAACTCTGGAAACACCATATATTTT.

The CDR3 here is CASKTGWEDEKLFF. The CDR3 DNA is TGCGCCAGTAAGACAGGGTGGGAGGATGAAAAACTGTTTTTT. This rearrangement joins TRBV4-1 to TRBJ1-4; 7 bases are a match to TRBD1. J gave up 6 bases and V 9 bases, and 10 bases lay outside the gene matches. Germline V gene data show CDR1 as MGHRA and CDR2 as YSYEKL. This CDR3 is built from 14 residues.

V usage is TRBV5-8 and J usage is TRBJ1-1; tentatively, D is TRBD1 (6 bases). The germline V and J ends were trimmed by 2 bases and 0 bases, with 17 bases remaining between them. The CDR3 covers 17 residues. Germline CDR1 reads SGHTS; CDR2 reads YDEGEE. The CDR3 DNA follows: TGTGCCAGCAGCTTATTAGAGGGGGGAGTGCTGAACACTGAAGCTTTCTTT. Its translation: CASSLLEGGVLNTEAFF.

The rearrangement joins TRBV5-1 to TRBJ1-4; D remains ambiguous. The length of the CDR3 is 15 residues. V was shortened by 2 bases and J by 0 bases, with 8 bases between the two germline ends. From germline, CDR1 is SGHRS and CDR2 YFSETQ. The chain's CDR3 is CASSFSTSTNEKLFF. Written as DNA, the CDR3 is TGCGCCAGCAGCTTCTCCACCTCAACTAATGAAAAACTGTTTTTT.

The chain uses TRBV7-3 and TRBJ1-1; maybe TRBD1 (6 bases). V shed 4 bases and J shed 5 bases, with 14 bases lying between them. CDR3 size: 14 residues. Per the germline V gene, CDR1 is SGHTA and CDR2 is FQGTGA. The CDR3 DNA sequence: TGTGCCAGCAGCTCTACAGGGAGTGTGACTGAAGCTTTCTTT. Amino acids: CASSSTGSVTEAFF.

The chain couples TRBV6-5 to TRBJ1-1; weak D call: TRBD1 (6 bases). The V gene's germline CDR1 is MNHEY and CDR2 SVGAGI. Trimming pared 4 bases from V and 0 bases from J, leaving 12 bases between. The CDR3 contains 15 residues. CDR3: CASSSGTTMNTEAFF. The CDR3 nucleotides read TGTGCCAGCAGTTCCGGGACAACTATGAACACTGAAGCTTTCTTT.

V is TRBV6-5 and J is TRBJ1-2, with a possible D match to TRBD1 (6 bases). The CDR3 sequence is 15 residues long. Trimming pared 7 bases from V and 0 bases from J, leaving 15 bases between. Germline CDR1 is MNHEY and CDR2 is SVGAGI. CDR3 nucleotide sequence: TGTGCCAGCAATCCTCGACAGGCTCCTAACTATGGCTACACCTTC. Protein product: CASNPRQAPNYGYTF.

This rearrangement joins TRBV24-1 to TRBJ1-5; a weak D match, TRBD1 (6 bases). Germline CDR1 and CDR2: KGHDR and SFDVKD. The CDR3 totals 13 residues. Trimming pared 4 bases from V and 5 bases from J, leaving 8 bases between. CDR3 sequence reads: CATSEGGYQPQHF. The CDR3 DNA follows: TGTGCCACCAGTGAAGGGGGGTATCAGCCCCAGCATTTT.

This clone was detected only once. The CDR3 DNA reads TGTGCCAGCAGTGAAATACTGACAGGGCAAGAGACCCAGTACTTC. It is translated as CASSEILTGQETQYF. This sequence joins TRBV6-1 and TRBJ2-5, with 7 bases matching TRBD1. The trim removed 2 bases at V and 2 bases at J, leaving 5 bases unmatched. The CDR3 loop spans 15 amino acids. The V gene's germline CDR1 is MNHNS and CDR2 SASEGT.

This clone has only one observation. The chain's CDR3 is CASGLGGATNYGYTF. The CDR3, as DNA: TGTGCTAGTGGTTTGGGAGGGGCGACGAACTATGGCTACACCTTC. V usage is TRBV12-5 and J usage is TRBJ1-2; D may be TRBD1 (5 bases). The CDR3 has 15 residues. Per the germline V gene, CDR1 is LGHNT and CDR2 is FRNRAP. V was pared by 1 base and J by 2 bases, with 11 bases between.

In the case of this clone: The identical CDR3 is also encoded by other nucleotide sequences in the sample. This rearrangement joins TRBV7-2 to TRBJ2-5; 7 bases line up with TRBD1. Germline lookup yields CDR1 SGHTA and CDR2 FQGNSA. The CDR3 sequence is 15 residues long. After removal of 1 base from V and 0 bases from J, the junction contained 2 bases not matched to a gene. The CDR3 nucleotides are TGTGCCAGCAGCTTAGGGGACAGAGACCAAGAGACCCAGTACTTC. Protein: CASSLGDRDQETQYF.

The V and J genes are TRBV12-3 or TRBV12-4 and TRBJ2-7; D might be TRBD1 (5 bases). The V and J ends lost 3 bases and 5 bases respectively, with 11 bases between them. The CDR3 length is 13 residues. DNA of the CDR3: TGTGCCAGCAGTTTTCTTGGGGCGGACGAGCAGTACTTC. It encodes CASSFLGADEQYF.

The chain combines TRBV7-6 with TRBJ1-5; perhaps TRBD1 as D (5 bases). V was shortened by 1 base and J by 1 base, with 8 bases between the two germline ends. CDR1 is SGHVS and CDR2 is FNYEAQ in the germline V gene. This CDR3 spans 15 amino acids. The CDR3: CASSLDPGSNQPQHF. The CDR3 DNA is TGTGCCAGCAGCTTAGATCCAGGGAGCAATCAGCCCCAGCATTTT.

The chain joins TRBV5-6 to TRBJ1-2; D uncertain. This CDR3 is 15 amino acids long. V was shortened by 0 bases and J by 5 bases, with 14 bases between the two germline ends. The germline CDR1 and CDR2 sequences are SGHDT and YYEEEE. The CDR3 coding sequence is TGTGCCAGCAGCTTGGGTCGAGGGAATAGGTATGGCTACACCTTC. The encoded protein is CASSLGRGNRYGYTF.

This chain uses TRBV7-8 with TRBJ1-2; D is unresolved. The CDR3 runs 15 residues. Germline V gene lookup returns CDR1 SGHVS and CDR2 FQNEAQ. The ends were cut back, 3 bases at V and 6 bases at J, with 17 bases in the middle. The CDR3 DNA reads TGTGCCAGCAGCTTCCGTCCCAGAAGTTGGCATGGCTACACCTTC. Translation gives CASSFRPRSWHGYTF.

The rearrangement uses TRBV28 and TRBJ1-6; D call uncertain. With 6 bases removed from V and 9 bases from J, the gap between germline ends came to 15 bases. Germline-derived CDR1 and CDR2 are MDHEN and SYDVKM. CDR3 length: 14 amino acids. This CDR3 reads CASRSLRGSSPLHF. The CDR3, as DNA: TGTGCCAGCAGGTCCCTTCGGGGTAGTTCACCCCTCCACTTT.

CDR3 in amino acids: CASSFSSSAGRSTDTQYF. As DNA, the CDR3 is TGTGCCAGCAGCTTCAGCTCTTCGGCGGGACGTAGCACAGATACGCAGTATTTT. The chain is built from TRBV13 and TRBJ2-3; D is possibly TRBD2 (6 bases). The CDR3 loop spans 18 amino acids. Germline lookup yields CDR1 PRHDT and CDR2 FYEKMQ (reference sequence). V lost 3 bases and J 0 bases, leaving 19 bases between the germline ends.

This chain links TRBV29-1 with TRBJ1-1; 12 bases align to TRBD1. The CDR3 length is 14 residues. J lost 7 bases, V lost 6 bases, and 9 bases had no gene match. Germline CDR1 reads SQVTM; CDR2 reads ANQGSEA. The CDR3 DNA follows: TGCAGCGTCCGAGAGGGACAGGGGGCTGGTGAAGCTTTCTTT. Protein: CSVREGQGAGEAFF. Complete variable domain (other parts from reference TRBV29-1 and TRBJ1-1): SAVISQKPSRDICQRGTSLTIQCQVDSQVTMMFWYRQQPGQSLTLIATANQGSEATYESGFVIDKFPISRPNLTFSTLTVSNMSPEDSSIYLCSVREGQGAGEAFFGQGTRLTVV.

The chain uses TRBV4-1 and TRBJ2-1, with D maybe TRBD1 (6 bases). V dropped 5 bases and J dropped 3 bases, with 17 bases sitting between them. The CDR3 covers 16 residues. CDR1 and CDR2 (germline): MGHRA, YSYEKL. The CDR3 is CASSDGQIIIYNEQFF. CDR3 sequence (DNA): TGCGCCAGCAGCGACGGACAGATCATTATCTACAATGAGCAGTTCTTC.

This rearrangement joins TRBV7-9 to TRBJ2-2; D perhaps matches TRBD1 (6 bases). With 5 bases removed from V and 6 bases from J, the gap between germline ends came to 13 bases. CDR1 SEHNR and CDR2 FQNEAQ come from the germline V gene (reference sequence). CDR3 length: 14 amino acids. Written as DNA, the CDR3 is TGTGCCAGCAGCCCGACAGGCCGCGCCGGGGAGCTGTTTTTT. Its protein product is CASSPTGRAGELFF.

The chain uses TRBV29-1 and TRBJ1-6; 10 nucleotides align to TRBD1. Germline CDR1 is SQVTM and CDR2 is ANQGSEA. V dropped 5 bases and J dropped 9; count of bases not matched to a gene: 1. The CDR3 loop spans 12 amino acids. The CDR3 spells CSVRTGGSPLHF. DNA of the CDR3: TGCAGCGTTAGGACAGGGGGTTCACCCCTCCACTTT.

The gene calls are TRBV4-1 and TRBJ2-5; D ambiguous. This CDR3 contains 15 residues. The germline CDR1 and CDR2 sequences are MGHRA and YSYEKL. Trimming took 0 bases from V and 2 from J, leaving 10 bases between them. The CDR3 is CASSQETRSQETQYF. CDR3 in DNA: TGCGCCAGCAGCCAAGAAACCCGGAGTCAAGAGACCCAGTACTTC.

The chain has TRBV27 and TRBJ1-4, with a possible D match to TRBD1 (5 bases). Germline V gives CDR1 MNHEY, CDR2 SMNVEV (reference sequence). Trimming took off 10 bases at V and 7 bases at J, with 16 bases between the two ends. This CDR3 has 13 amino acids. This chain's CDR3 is CANRQGAFEKLFF. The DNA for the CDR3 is TGTGCCAACAGGCAAGGGGCTTTTGAAAAACTGTTTTTT.